This T cell receptor beta chain stems from a study of glioma-infiltrating T cells. TCR alpha and beta CDR3 regions were amplified from RNA using iRepertoire nested multiplex PCR. TCRdb called the multiplex PCR reads again in MiXCR, with one record for every CDR3 protein. The table includes 100,000 to 150,000 distinct CDR3 sequences, under 30% detected once. Points from the study as a whole: Non-neoplastic patients had below-expected tissue-blood divergence, while all gliomas exceeded expectation.

The germline V gene encodes CDR1 MRHNA and CDR2 SNTAGT. The CDR3 runs to 13 residues. Trimming removed 5 bases from V and 7 bases from J, with 15 bases in between. Comments on this clonotype: Its antigen is still unknown.

Sequencing was performed on glioma tissue, nonneoplastic brain tissue, or PBMCs (not recorded which). This chain links TRBV6-4 with TRBJ2-7; possibly TRBD1 or TRBD2 for D (5 bases each). This TCR was sampled from a human donor with low-grade glioma or glioblastoma, undergoing nonglioma brain surgery, or in good health (not recorded which). The CDR3 DNA is TGTGCCAGCAGTTTTCGGGGCTCGGGGGAGCAGTACGTC. Amino acids: CASSFRGSGEQYV.